This T cell receptor beta chain was found in a study of monozygotic twins with inflammatory bowel disease. General study findings and limits: There was no way to distinguish the different T cell subtypes.

Total RNA, at 3,000 to 4,500 ng, went into every TCR library. In eight separate reactions per sample, cDNA was generated. The UMIs carried a 6-nucleotide sample barcode, and they were added by template switching. No DNA is given; TCRdb re-called the 5' RACE reads and lists each CDR3 protein once. The sample's table shows under 150,000 distinct CDR3 sequences. The CDR3 is made up of 15 amino acids. About this clonotype itself: Antigen unknown.

The material sequenced was blood. J is TRBJ2-7 and V is TRBV12-3 or TRBV12-4; TCRdb lists TRBD1, though no DNA is available to test this call. The sequence derives from a human donor with ulcerative colitis or Crohn's disease, or a healthy co-twin of an affected twin (not recorded which). The CDR3 spells CASSLRGLSSYEQYF.